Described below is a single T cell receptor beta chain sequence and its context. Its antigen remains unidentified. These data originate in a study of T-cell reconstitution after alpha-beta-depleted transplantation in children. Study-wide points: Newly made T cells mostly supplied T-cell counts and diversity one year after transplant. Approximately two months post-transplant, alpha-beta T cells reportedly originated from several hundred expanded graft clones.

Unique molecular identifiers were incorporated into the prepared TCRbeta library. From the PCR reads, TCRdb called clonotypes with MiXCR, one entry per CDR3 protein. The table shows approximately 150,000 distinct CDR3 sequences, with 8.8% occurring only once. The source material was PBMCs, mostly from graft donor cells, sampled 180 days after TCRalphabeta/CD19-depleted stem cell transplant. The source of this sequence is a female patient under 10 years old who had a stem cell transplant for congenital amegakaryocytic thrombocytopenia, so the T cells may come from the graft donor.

This CDR3 is CASSFGRGFYEQYF. In nucleotides, the CDR3 is TGTGCCAGCAGTTTTGGCAGGGGTTTCTACGAGCAGTACTTC. The rearrangement joins TRBV12-3 or TRBV12-4 to TRBJ2-7; tentatively, D is TRBD1 (6 bases). The CDR3 is 14 amino acids. The V and J ends lost 3 bases and 3 bases respectively, with 12 bases between them.